This entry features one T cell receptor (beta chain) sequence. Generated by immunoSEQ multiplex PCR, the TCRdb table keeps only in-frame clones and is missing some. The table includes 150,000 to 200,000 clones, 90% detected once. The data were taken from a study of control samples from healthy donors and cancer patients. The specimen sequenced was blood. The TCR was taken from a woman in her 50s in good health.

This CDR3 reads CASSFNIGGYTF. The CDR3 region has the DNA TGTGCCAGCAGTTTTAATATTGGAGGCTACACCTTC. The chain carries TRBV12-3 or TRBV12-4 and TRBJ1-2; D remains ambiguous. This CDR3 has 12 residues. V was cut by 3 bases and J by 8 bases, with 10 bases left in between.